The 17 T cell receptor beta chains below all came from one sample that was sequenced in a study of memory CD4+ T cells and cytomegalovirus serostatus. The sort gate was single viable CD3+CD4+CD8-CD45RO+ cells for memory CD4+ T cells. Using immunoSEQ multiplex PCR, the repertoire was profiled, and TCRdb retains in-frame clones only, with some absent. The data contain around 60,000 clones, roughly 84% of them singletons. The material sequenced was memory CD4+ T cells from blood. These receptors were taken from an adult in good health and CMV-seronegative. Some clones in this sample may be carry-over from other donors' samples.

This chain joins TRBV5-1 and TRBJ2-5; perhaps TRBD2 as D (5 bases). Germline V gives CDR1 SGHRS, CDR2 YFSETQ. This CDR3 contains 13 residues. Trimming took off 1 base at V and 5 bases at J, with 9 bases between the two ends. The CDR3 nucleotides read TGCGCCAGCAGCTTGCAAGGCGGGGAGACCCAGTACTTC. Its translation is CASSLQGGETQYF.

This chain uses TRBV19 with TRBJ1-1; no firm D call. CDR3 size: 13 residues. V dropped 5 bases and J dropped 10 bases, with 17 bases sitting between them. Germline CDR1 and CDR2: LNHDA and SQIVND (reference sequence). CDR3 nucleotides: TGTGCCAGTAGTGTCCCGGGTCTTATGGCAGCTTTCTTT. Its translation: CASSVPGLMAAFF.

J is TRBJ2-2 and V is TRBV5-1, with 8 bases fitting TRBD2. The germline V gene encodes CDR1 SGHRS and CDR2 YFSETQ. V lost 5 bases, J lost 5 bases, and 8 bases stayed unmatched. The CDR3 totals 15 residues. CDR3 sequence: CASRGWRGVTGELFF. The CDR3 region has the DNA TGCGCCAGCAGGGGGTGGCGGGGGGTTACCGGGGAGCTGTTTTTT.

This chain joins TRBV28 and TRBJ2-7, with D perhaps given as TRBD1 or TRBD2 (6 bases each). CDR1 MDHEN and CDR2 SYDVKM come from the germline V gene. The CDR3 runs 15 residues. V was pared by 5 bases and J by 4 bases, with 18 bases between. This chain's CDR3 is CASSPTGGGQYEQYF. CDR3 sequence (DNA): TGTGCCAGCAGTCCGACTGGAGGGGGGCAGTACGAGCAGTACTTC. Drawing the rest from reference TRBV28 and TRBJ2-7, the complete variable domain is DVKVTQSSRYLVKRTGEKVFLECVQDMDHENMFWYRQDPGLGLRLIYFSYDVKMKEKGDIPEGYSVSREKKERFSLILESASTNQTSMYLCASSPTGGGQYEQYFGPGTRLTVT.

Notes on this clone: Sequence at one end of the junction differs from germline and may be a read error. The chain combines TRBV18 with TRBJ1-2; 7 bases align to TRBD1. CDR3 length equals 16 residues. The germline gives CDR1 KGHSH, CDR2 LQKENI. In DNA, the CDR3 is TGTGCCAGCTCACCATCCCTCGACAGGGTTAACGATGGCTACACCTTC. Amino acid sequence: CASSPSLDRVNDGYTF.

This clone appeared once. V usage is TRBV5-6 and J usage is TRBJ1-6; unclear D gene. Trimming took off 0 bases at V and 3 bases at J, with 13 bases between the two ends. The germline CDR1 and CDR2 sequences are SGHDT and YYEEEE. This CDR3 comprises 17 residues. This CDR3 is CASSLDGQAGYNSPLHF. For the CDR3, the DNA is TGTGCCAGCAGCTTGGACGGCCAGGCCGGCTATAATTCACCCCTCCACTTT. Full variable domain (remainder filled in from reference TRBV5-6 and TRBJ1-6): DAGVTQSPTHLIKTRGQQVTLRCSPKSGHDTVSWYQQALGQGPQFIFQYYEEEERQRGNFPDRFSGHQFPNYSSELNVNALLLGDSALYLCASSLDGQAGYNSPLHFGNGTRLTVT.

The genes are TRBV15 and TRBJ2-1; 8 nucleotides agree with TRBD1. The CDR3 runs 17 residues. Trimming at V came to 3 bases and at J to 0 bases, leaving 7 bases not matched to a gene. Per the germline V gene, CDR1 is LNHNV and CDR2 is YYDKDF (reference sequence). The CDR3 spells CATSSYPTGGSYNEQFF. For the CDR3, the DNA is TGTGCCACCAGCAGCTACCCCACAGGGGGCTCCTACAATGAGCAGTTCTTC.

V is TRBV5-1 and J is TRBJ2-1; 10 bases match TRBD2. Germline trimming cut 0 bases from V and 6 bases from J; bases unmatched to any gene: 3. Germline assignment: CDR1 SGHRS and CDR2 YFSETQ. CDR3 size: 15 residues. The CDR3 here is CASSLAGLALNEQFF. The CDR3 DNA sequence: TGCGCCAGCAGCTTGGCGGGACTAGCGCTCAATGAGCAGTTCTTC.

This clone has more than one count but fewer than ten. V and J are TRBV5-6 and TRBJ2-5; D is perhaps TRBD2 (6 bases). This CDR3 is 14 amino acids long. Germline-derived CDR1 and CDR2 are SGHDT and YYEEEE. V was shortened by 3 bases and J by 4 bases, with 13 bases between the two germline ends. Here the CDR3 DNA reads TGTGCCAGCAGCTGGAGGGCCTCAGGAGAGACCCAGTACTTC. Amino acid sequence: CASSWRASGETQYF.

V is TRBV7-8 and J is TRBJ2-6; 9 bases fit TRBD2. Looked up from germline, CDR1 is SGHVS and CDR2 is FQNEAQ. CDR3 length: 16 residues. V was pared by 3 bases and J by 1 base, with 1 base of the junction left unmatched. CDR3 protein: CASSFLAGSGANVLTF. Written as DNA, the CDR3 is TGTGCCAGCAGCTTTCTAGCGGGATCTGGGGCCAACGTCCTGACTTTC.

The table lists this clone with a few counts. In nucleotides, the CDR3 is TGTGCCAGCAGCTTAGTGGTTGTTAACTACGAGCAGTACTTC. Translation gives CASSLVVVNYEQYF. V gene TRBV7-2 combines with J gene TRBJ2-7; D not resolved. V was shortened by 1 base and J by 3 bases, with 10 bases between the two germline ends. CDR1 and CDR2 from the germline V gene are SGHTA and FQGNSA. The CDR3 has 14 residues.

V is TRBV10-3 and J is TRBJ1-4; D call uncertain. V shed 2 bases and J shed 8 bases, with 6 bases lying between them. Germline V lookup: CDR1 ENHRY, CDR2 SYGVKD. The CDR3 spans 12 residues. Here the CDR3 DNA reads TGTGCCATCAGTGAGGGGGAGGAAAAACTGTTTTTT. It codes for CAISEGEEKLFF.

The CDR3 DNA reads as TGCGCCAGCAGCCAAGATTCCCTATCGGGGGGTTTGCGGGAGCTGTTTTTT. It translates to CASSQDSLSGGLRELFF. The rearrangement uses TRBV4-1 and TRBJ2-2, with 7 bases aligning to TRBD2. Germline-derived CDR1 and CDR2 are MGHRA and YSYEKL. The CDR3 consists of 17 residues. The J segment lost 9 bases and the V segment lost 0 bases, leaving 13 bases of the junction unmatched.

The chain is built from TRBV7-9 and TRBJ2-7, with 12 bases aligning to TRBD2. The CDR3 totals 13 residues. V was pared by 5 bases and J by 6 bases, with 2 bases of the junction left unmatched. Germline V gene sequence: CDR1 SEHNR, CDR2 FQNEAQ (reference sequence). CDR3: CASSRTSGTEQYF. The CDR3 DNA reads as TGTGCCAGCAGCCGGACTAGCGGGACCGAGCAGTACTTC. The full variable domain, its missing parts supplied by reference TRBV7-9 and TRBJ2-7, is DTGVSQNPRHKITKRGQNVTFRCDPISEHNRLYWYRQTLGQGPEFLTYFQNEAQLEKSRLLSDRFSAERPKGSFSTLEIQRTEQGDSAMYLCASSRTSGTEQYFGPGTRLTVT.

V and J are TRBV10-2 and TRBJ2-1; 11 bases map to TRBD2. V shed 3 bases and J 5 bases; nucleotides not matched to a gene: 3. Germline assignment: CDR1 WSHSY and CDR2 SAAADI. CDR3 length equals 15 residues. The CDR3 DNA reads as TGCGCCAGCAGTGATAGACTAGCGGGAAACAATGAGCAGTTCTTC. As protein: CASSDRLAGNNEQFF.

The gene calls are TRBV7-8 and TRBJ2-3, with 11 bases that match TRBD2. Losses at the gene ends were 6 bases for V and 6 bases for J; bases not matched to a gene: 14. CDR3 length: 17 amino acids. Germline V gene lookup returns CDR1 SGHVS and CDR2 FQNEAQ. Written as DNA, the CDR3 is TGTGCCAGCAGACTAGCGGGGGTCTCCTGGGGACCCGATACGCAGTATTTT. Encoded protein: CASRLAGVSWGPDTQYF.

CDR3 nucleotide sequence: TGCGCCAGCAGCCAAGATCGGCTAGCGGGGGGTCGGGAGCAGTTCTTC. It is translated as CASSQDRLAGGREQFF. The chain joins TRBV4-1 to TRBJ2-1; the match to TRBD2 covers 11 bases. Per germline, CDR1 MGHRA and CDR2 YSYEKL. CDR3 length equals 16 residues. J gave up 10 bases and V 0 bases, and 8 bases lay outside the gene matches.